A single sample is the source of the 25 T cell receptor beta chains below, sequenced in a study of shared clonotypes between healthy human individuals (TCRdb year 2020). Libraries were constructed by the immunoSEQ multiplex PCR assay. Held by TCRdb, this immuneACCESS table contains in-frame sequences only and omits some clones. Under half of the omission traces to an unresolved V gene where checked; the cause of the rest is unknown. The sample table records more than 550,000 clones; 90% of these occur just once. Of the sample, 34% is held by the ten largest clones. The sample consisted of memory CD8+ T cells from PBMCs. Interpreted using the paper, the cell subset or site label stands for: CD45RO+ cells pooled with CCR7-negative TemRA cells. These receptors were collected from a man aged 18 to 29 in good health. Some clones in this sample may be carry-over from other donors' samples.

This clone showed up just once. This sequence joins TRBV4-1 and TRBJ2-4; the D is unclear. Germline CDR1 and CDR2: MGHRA and YSYEKL. The CDR3 runs to 15 residues. V lost 8 bases and J 3 bases, leaving 17 bases between the germline ends. The CDR3 sequence is CASAPLLTDKNIQYF. The CDR3, as DNA: TGCGCCAGCGCGCCGTTATTGACCGACAAAAACATTCAGTACTTC.

This clone was observed once. This sequence joins TRBV6-1 and TRBJ1-5; D remains unclear. The V and J ends lost 7 bases and 7 bases respectively, with 14 bases between them. The CDR3 has 13 residues. Per germline, CDR1 MNHNS and CDR2 SASEGT. The CDR3 sequence is CASNGVIGQPQHF. Here the CDR3 DNA reads TGTGCCAGCAACGGGGTGATCGGACAGCCCCAGCATTTT.

The chain joins TRBV11-2 to TRBJ2-7; D is possibly TRBD2 (5 bases). The CDR3 is 15 amino acids. V lost 3 bases and J lost 2, with 14 bases in between. In germline, CDR1 is SGHAT, CDR2 FQNNGV. The CDR3 here is CASSFFGGPPYEQYF. DNA for the CDR3: TGTGCCAGCAGCTTTTTCGGCGGGCCCCCCTACGAGCAGTACTTC.

This chain connects TRBV7-6 to TRBJ2-1; 13 positions agree with TRBD2. The V gene end was trimmed by 4 bases and the J gene end by 3 bases; junction bases not matched to a gene: 6. The length of the CDR3 is 17 residues. CDR1 and CDR2 (germline): SGHVS, FNYEAQ. CDR3 coding DNA: TGTGCCAGCAGCTCCCGACTAGCGGGAGGTGTCTACAATGAGCAGTTCTTC. Its translation is CASSSRLAGGVYNEQFF.

The gene calls are TRBV28 and TRBJ1-4; D remains ambiguous. The CDR3 has 15 amino acids. Trimming stripped 5 bases from V and 0 bases from J, with 10 bases between. Per germline, CDR1 MDHEN and CDR2 SYDVKM. CDR3: CASSPVLATNEKLFF. CDR3 nucleotides: TGTGCCAGCAGTCCTGTTCTCGCAACTAATGAAAAACTGTTTTTT.

Comment on this clone: In the same sample, other DNA sequences code for this CDR3. The J gene is TRBJ2-7, the V gene TRBV7-2; 7 nucleotides agree with TRBD1. Losses at the gene ends were 5 bases for V and 4 bases for J; bases not matched to a gene: 2. Germline CDR1 reads SGHTA; CDR2 reads FQGNSA. This CDR3 region has 12 residues. The CDR3 here is CASSPRGYEQYF. The CDR3 nucleotides read TGTGCCAGCAGCCCCAGGGGGTACGAGCAGTACTTC.

The gene calls are TRBV2 and TRBJ1-4, with TRBD1 matching 7 bases. The CDR3 has 14 residues. V lost 6 bases and J lost 8; bases outside the gene matches: 9. Germline assignment: CDR1 SNHLY and CDR2 FYNNEI. The CDR3: CASRNRGDGEKLFF. The CDR3 DNA reads TGTGCCAGCAGAAACAGGGGAGACGGCGAAAAACTGTTTTTT.

This chain joins TRBV28 and TRBJ2-2; 7 bases are a match to TRBD1. CDR3 length equals 20 residues. J gave up 2 bases and V 6 bases, and 21 bases lay outside the gene matches. CDR1 and CDR2 (germline): MDHEN, SYDVKM. In nucleotides, the CDR3 is TGTGCCAGCAGCCACCGACGACAGGGTAGGGTTAGCACTAACACCGGGGAGCTGTTTTTT. This codes for CASSHRRQGRVSTNTGELFF.

V is TRBV28 and J is TRBJ1-2, with TRBD1 as a possible D gene (6 bases). Germline V gene lookup returns CDR1 MDHEN and CDR2 SYDVKM. Deletions cut 5 bases from V and 8 bases from J, with 24 bases between. The CDR3 spans 16 residues. The CDR3 loop reads CASSPRGVGELGGYTF. CDR3 sequence (DNA): TGTGCCAGCAGTCCTAGGGGGGTAGGGGAATTGGGCGGCTACACCTTC.

The chain combines TRBV28 with TRBJ1-4; D is perhaps TRBD1 (6 bases). V was shortened by 3 bases and J by 3 bases, with 14 bases between the two germline ends. CDR3 length: 16 amino acids. CDR1 is MDHEN, CDR2 SYDVKM, per germline. Here the CDR3 reads CASSFPIRTANEKLFF. The CDR3 DNA is TGTGCCAGCAGTTTCCCGATCCGGACAGCTAATGAAAAACTGTTTTTT.

The chain employs TRBV13 and TRBJ2-7; TRBD1 aligns across 7 bases. The CDR3 contains 15 residues. The germline gives CDR1 PRHDT, CDR2 FYEKMQ (reference sequence). Losses at the gene ends were 7 bases for V and 0 bases for J; bases not matched to a gene: 9. The CDR3 spells CASIGIQGNSYEQYF. CDR3 bases: TGTGCCAGCATAGGGATACAGGGGAACTCCTACGAGCAGTACTTC. The whole variable domain, filled in from reference TRBV13 and TRBJ2-7, reads AAGVIQSPRHLIKEKRETATLKCYPIPRHDTVYWYQQGPGQDPQFLISFYEKMQSDKGSIPDRFSAQQFSDYHSELNMSSLELGDSALYFCASIGIQGNSYEQYFGPGTRLTVT.

The CDR3 region has the DNA TGTGCCAGCACCCTCGGACAGTCCTACGAGCAGTACTTC. This translates into CASTLGQSYEQYF. This sequence joins TRBV6-5 and TRBJ2-7; D possibly corresponds to TRBD1 (6 bases). The CDR3 is 13 residues long. The V gene lost 7 bases and the J gene lost 1 base, with 11 bases spanning the gap. CDR1 is MNHEY and CDR2 is SVGAGI in the germline V gene.

The chain links TRBV28 to TRBJ2-5, with D uncertain. The CDR3 has 13 amino acids. Trimming removed 6 bases at V and 5 bases at J, with 13 bases between. In germline, CDR1 is MDHEN, CDR2 SYDVKM. CDR3 coding DNA: TGTGCCAGCAGCTTCTTCAAGTTGGAGACCCAGTACTTC. Its translation is CASSFFKLETQYF.

This clone was observed once. The chain carries TRBV15 and TRBJ1-2; D is uncertain. V lost 8 bases and J lost 2, with 6 bases in between. This CDR3 has 11 residues. From germline, CDR1 is LNHNV and CDR2 YYDKDF (reference sequence). The CDR3 sequence is CATESNYGYTF. The CDR3 DNA sequence: TGTGCCACCGAGAGCAACTATGGCTACACCTTC.

The chain combines TRBV5-1 with TRBJ2-7, with no clear D. Per germline, CDR1 SGHRS and CDR2 YFSETQ. The CDR3 loop spans 16 amino acids. Trimming took 1 base from V and 6 from J, leaving 20 bases between them. In DNA, the CDR3 is TGCGCCAGCAGCTTGATCCCACGGCCGGAAAAAGCCGAGCAGTACTTC. Translated: CASSLIPRPEKAEQYF. Using reference TRBV5-1 and TRBJ2-7 for the parts outside the CDR3, the full variable domain is KAGVTQTPRYLIKTRGQQVTLSCSPISGHRSVSWYQQTPGQGLQFLFEYFSETQRNKGNFPGRFSGRQFSNSRSEMNVSTLELGDSALYLCASSLIPRPEKAEQYFGPGTRLTVT.

V gene TRBV7-9 combines with J gene TRBJ2-3; unclear D gene. The CDR3 is 16 residues long. V was trimmed by 1 base and J by 5 bases, leaving 16 bases between them. Germline CDR1 SEHNR, CDR2 FQNEAQ (reference sequence). Here the CDR3 reads CASSLGPDGVRDTQYF. Here the CDR3 DNA reads TGTGCCAGCAGCTTAGGCCCCGACGGCGTGAGAGATACGCAGTATTTT. Filled out from reference TRBV7-9 and TRBJ2-3, the complete variable domain reads DTGVSQNPRHKITKRGQNVTFRCDPISEHNRLYWYRQTLGQGPEFLTYFQNEAQLEKSRLLSDRFSAERPKGSFSTLEIQRTEQGDSAMYLCASSLGPDGVRDTQYFGPGTRLTVL.

This chain connects TRBV5-1 to TRBJ2-2; D remains ambiguous. The CDR3 length is 14 residues. Germline assignment: CDR1 SGHRS and CDR2 YFSETQ. Between the trimmed V and J ends, which lost 0 bases and 0 bases, there was a span of 3 bases. CDR3 DNA: TGCGCCAGCAGCTTGGGGCCGAACACCGGGGAGCTGTTTTTT. It is translated as CASSLGPNTGELFF.

V usage is TRBV27 and J usage is TRBJ2-1; 12 nucleotides line up with TRBD2. The germline gives CDR1 MNHEY, CDR2 SMNVEV (reference sequence). Losses at the gene ends were 6 bases for V and 6 bases for J; bases not matched to a gene: 12. CDR3 length: 17 amino acids. CDR3 sequence (DNA): TGTGCCAGCAGGACATACCTAGCGGGAGGGCCGATCAATGAGCAGTTCTTC. The encoded protein is CASRTYLAGGPINEQFF.

Remarks on this clone: The same CDR3 also results from other DNA sequences found in this sample. This chain uses TRBV27 with TRBJ2-7; D remains unclear. Per the germline V gene, CDR1 is MNHEY and CDR2 is SMNVEV (reference sequence). The CDR3 length is 13 residues. Deletions cut 3 bases from V and 1 base from J, with 7 bases between. The CDR3 nucleotides are TGTGCCAGCAGTTTGGACCGGTCCTACGAGCAGTACTTC. This sequence encodes CASSLDRSYEQYF.

In its sample, this clone was seen a few times. The V call is TRBV9, the J call TRBJ2-1; 8 bases map to TRBD2. Germline values: CDR1 SGDLS, CDR2 YYNGEE. Losses at the gene ends were 3 bases for V and 6 bases for J; bases not matched to a gene: 8. This CDR3 spans 15 amino acids. The chain's CDR3 is CASSGSGSPLNEQFF. CDR3 DNA sequence: TGTGCCAGCAGCGGCAGCGGGAGCCCCCTCAATGAGCAGTTCTTC.

This chain connects TRBV30 to TRBJ1-1; D gene uncertain. The length of the CDR3 is 14 residues. The ends were cut back, 2 bases at V and 0 bases at J, with 10 bases in the middle. Germline assignment: CDR1 GTSNPN and CDR2 SVGIG (reference sequence). Here the CDR3 reads CAWSREGMNTEAFF. The CDR3 coding sequence is TGTGCCTGGAGTCGGGAGGGTATGAACACTGAAGCTTTCTTT.

The count of this clone is one. This chain links TRBV7-9 with TRBJ2-7; 9 bases agree with TRBD2. Germline loops: CDR1 SEHNR, CDR2 FQNEAQ (reference sequence). V was clipped by 5 bases and J by 7 bases; unmatched bases: 6. The CDR3 runs 13 residues. The CDR3 reads CASSGGLAREQYF. CDR3 sequence (DNA): TGTGCCAGCAGCGGTGGACTAGCGAGAGAGCAGTACTTC.

The V call is TRBV7-9, the J call TRBJ2-5, with D perhaps matching TRBD2 (6 bases). V shed 5 bases and J shed 4 bases, with 14 bases lying between them. This CDR3 is built from 14 residues. Germline V gives CDR1 SEHNR, CDR2 FQNEAQ (reference sequence). DNA of the CDR3: TGTGCCAGCAGCCCCATTGGGGGAGGAGAGACCCAGTACTTC. Translated: CASSPIGGGETQYF. The whole variable domain, remainder taken from reference TRBV7-9 and TRBJ2-5, is DTGVSQNPRHKITKRGQNVTFRCDPISEHNRLYWYRQTLGQGPEFLTYFQNEAQLEKSRLLSDRFSAERPKGSFSTLEIQRTEQGDSAMYLCASSPIGGGETQYFGPGTRLLVL.

The chain joins TRBV7-3 to TRBJ2-1; 7 nucleotides agree with TRBD1. The J segment lost 3 bases and the V segment lost 7 bases, leaving 9 bases of the junction unmatched. This CDR3 spans 15 amino acids. The germline CDR1 and CDR2 sequences are SGHTA and FQGTGA. The CDR3 DNA reads TGTGCCAGCAACTTCTCCGGGACAGTCTACAATGAGCAGTTCTTC. This codes for CASNFSGTVYNEQFF.

This clone was recorded many times. The sample carries other DNA sequences with the same CDR3. The chain couples TRBV18 to TRBJ2-7, with TRBD1 identical over 7 bases. From germline, CDR1 is KGHSH and CDR2 LQKENI. The CDR3 has 15 amino acids. V shed 3 bases and J 3 bases; nucleotides not matched to a gene: 8. CDR3 coding DNA: TGTGCCAGCTCACCCCCGGGACAGACGAGCTACGAGCAGTACTTC. Its protein is CASSPPGQTSYEQYF.